This T cell receptor beta chain was retrieved from a study of PD-L1 blockade in urothelial cancer. This sample's time point: peripheral blood 6 weeks after treatment start. Sequenced by immunoSEQ multiplex PCR; TCRdb stores in-frame clones only, minus some. The table lists under 35,000 clones, 80% to 90% of them singletons. Sample: PBMCs, taken around atezolizumab (anti-PD-L1) treatment. The sequence was collected from a man older than 75 with urothelial cancer.

This chain's CDR3 is CASSPGDSFNEKLFF. The CDR3 DNA follows: TGTGCCAGCAGCCCCGGGGACAGCTTTAATGAAAAACTGTTTTTT. The chain joins TRBV7-9 to TRBJ1-4; 7 bases fit TRBD1. Germline CDR1 SEHNR, CDR2 FQNEAQ (reference sequence). The CDR3 totals 15 residues. The junction had 7 bases not matched to a gene; V was cut back by 5 bases and J by 4 bases.